The 27 T cell receptor beta chains below all came from one sample that was sequenced in a study of blood T cell repertoires in COVID-19. Here immunoSEQ multiplex PCR was the method, and the copy in TCRdb shows in-frame clones only, minus some. The sample contains almost 250,000 clones, 85% of which appear only once. Input material: PBMCs or T cells enriched from blood (not recorded which). The source of these receptors is a woman between 50 and 59 years old with acute COVID-19.

The rearrangement links TRBV7-2 to TRBJ1-6; TRBD1 agrees at 8 bases. The V gene's germline CDR1 is SGHTA and CDR2 FQGNSA. The ends lost 5 bases at V and 0 bases at J; junction bases unmatched: 9. This CDR3 has 18 residues. Written as DNA, the CDR3 is TGTGCCAGCAGCCCCCAGGGGACAGGCAGCTCCTATAATTCACCCCTCCACTTT. It yields the protein CASSPQGTGSSYNSPLHF.

The rearrangement uses TRBV10-3 and TRBJ2-7; tentative D call: TRBD2 (5 bases). Germline assignment: CDR1 ENHRY and CDR2 SYGVKD. V lost 8 bases and J 3 bases, leaving 14 bases between the germline ends. CDR3 length: 13 residues. CDR3 residues: CAIVREPGYEQYF. The DNA for the CDR3 is TGTGCCATCGTTAGGGAGCCAGGCTACGAGCAGTACTTC.

The J gene is TRBJ1-2, the V gene TRBV25-1; 10 nucleotides agree with TRBD1. Germline V gene data show CDR1 as MGHDK and CDR2 as SYGVNS. The CDR3 is 13 residues long. The trim removed 8 bases at V and 7 bases at J, leaving 7 bases unmatched. The CDR3 nucleotides read TGTGCCAGCTCGACAGGGGGCTCGAGTGGCTACACCTTC. Translation: CASSTGGSSGYTF.

This chain connects TRBV18 to TRBJ2-2; 7 bases line up with TRBD1. The CDR3 is made up of 15 amino acids. J lost 5 bases, V lost 2 bases, and 5 bases had no gene match. Germline CDR1 reads KGHSH; CDR2 reads LQKENI. The CDR3 region has the DNA TGTGCCAGCTCACCAGAACAGGGGTTTACCGGGGAGCTGTTTTTT. This gives the protein CASSPEQGFTGELFF.

This clone occurred once. The chain joins TRBV30 to TRBJ1-2; D possibly corresponds to TRBD1 (6 bases). The CDR3 extends over 13 amino acids. The V gene's germline CDR1 is GTSNPN and CDR2 SVGIG (reference sequence). V was trimmed by 3 bases and J by 5 bases, leaving 13 bases between them. The CDR3 sequence: CAWSRGPQYGYTF. Written as DNA, the CDR3 is TGTGCCTGGAGCAGGGGCCCCCAATATGGCTACACCTTC. The full variable domain, completed using reference TRBV30 and TRBJ1-2, is SQTIHQWPATLVQPVGSPLSLECTVEGTSNPNLYWYRQAAGRGLQLLFYSVGIGQISSEVPQNLSASRPQDRQFILSSKKLLLSDSGFYLCAWSRGPQYGYTFGSGTRLTVV.

The chain carries TRBV10-3 and TRBJ2-1; TRBD1 matches at 8 bases. Germline V gene lookup returns CDR1 ENHRY and CDR2 SYGVKD. The CDR3 is 17 residues long. V shed 6 bases and J 4 bases; nucleotides not matched to a gene: 14. CDR3: CAIRGALSGTGYNEQFF. The CDR3 region has the DNA TGTGCCATCAGGGGCGCCCTCTCCGGGACAGGATACAATGAGCAGTTCTTC.

The rearrangement links TRBV29-1 to TRBJ1-5; D unclear. V lost 4 bases and J 6 bases, leaving 13 bases between the germline ends. The CDR3 is made up of 13 amino acids. CDR1 is SQVTM, CDR2 ANQGSEA, per germline. The CDR3 DNA follows: TGCAGCGTTGCCTCGGGAGAAGGTCAGCCCCAGCATTTT. It encodes CSVASGEGQPQHF. The variable domain in full, completed from reference TRBV29-1 and TRBJ1-5, reads SAVISQKPSRDICQRGTSLTIQCQVDSQVTMMFWYRQQPGQSLTLIATANQGSEATYESGFVIDKFPISRPNLTFSTLTVSNMSPEDSSIYLCSVASGEGQPQHFGDGTRLSIL.

The chain is built from TRBV19 and TRBJ1-2; no clear D. CDR1 is LNHDA, CDR2 SQIVND, per germline (reference sequence). V lost 5 bases and J 8 bases, leaving 18 bases between the germline ends. The CDR3 totals 14 residues. This chain's CDR3 is CASSLAGSEGGYTF. The CDR3 DNA reads as TGTGCCAGTAGTCTAGCGGGGTCCGAGGGAGGCTACACCTTC.

V usage is TRBV11-2 and J usage is TRBJ2-2; 7 bases are shared with TRBD2. V lost 5 bases, J lost 5 bases, and 8 bases stayed unmatched. Germline CDR1 and CDR2: SGHAT and FQNNGV. This CDR3 is built from 15 residues. For the CDR3, the DNA is TGTGCCAGCAGCCCTACCCGGGGGGTAACCGGGGAGCTGTTTTTT. It is translated as CASSPTRGVTGELFF.

The sample holds one count of this clone. The germline gene is not matched at one end of the junction; a read error may be the cause. The V and J genes are TRBV12-5 and TRBJ1-5; 10 positions match TRBD1. CDR3 length equals 18 residues. Germline V gene sequence: CDR1 LGHNT, CDR2 FRNRAP. Written as DNA, the CDR3 is TGTGCTAGTGGCTTGGGGACAGGGGCCCAATATAGCAATCAGCCCCAGCATTTT. Translation: CASGLGTGAQYSNQPQHF. The full variable domain, completed using reference TRBV12-5 and TRBJ1-5, is DARVTQTPRHKVTEMGQEVTMRCQPILGHNTVFWYRQTMMQGLELLAYFRNRAPLDDSGMPKDRFSAEMPDATLATLKIQPSEPRDSAVYFCASGLGTGAQYSNQPQHFGDGTRLSIL.

The chain combines TRBV9 with TRBJ1-3, with D uncertain. V dropped 0 bases and J dropped 4 bases, with 11 bases sitting between them. CDR1 is SGDLS and CDR2 is YYNGEE in the germline V gene. The CDR3 has 15 residues. The CDR3 sequence is CASSVAAAGGNTIYF. The DNA of the CDR3 is TGTGCCAGCAGCGTAGCCGCAGCCGGGGGAAACACCATATATTTT.

With regard to this clone: Other DNA sequences in the sample encode the same CDR3. The chain employs TRBV30 and TRBJ1-1; D ambiguous. CDR1 is GTSNPN, CDR2 SVGIG, per germline (reference sequence). Deletions cut 4 bases from V and 0 bases from J, with 6 bases between. This CDR3 region has 12 residues. CDR3 residues: CAWTGVNTEAFF. For the CDR3, the DNA is TGTGCCTGGACTGGAGTGAACACTGAAGCTTTCTTT.

The chain is built from TRBV27 and TRBJ1-1; 7 bases map to TRBD1. The CDR3 consists of 13 residues. The V gene's germline CDR1 is MNHEY and CDR2 SMNVEV (reference sequence). Losses at the gene ends were 6 bases for V and 12 bases for J; bases not matched to a gene: 13. The CDR3 nucleotides read TGTGCCAGCAGAACTGGACAGGAGAGTTTATCTTTCTTT. Its translation: CASRTGQESLSFF.

The chain joins TRBV12-3 or TRBV12-4 to TRBJ1-1, with unresolved D. V was pared by 6 bases and J by 1 base, with 9 bases between. This CDR3 comprises 13 residues. The CDR3 nucleotides read TGTGCCAGCAGGTCAAACAGGAACACTGAAGCTTTCTTT. Protein product: CASRSNRNTEAFF.

The J gene is TRBJ2-1, the V gene TRBV6-2 or TRBV6-3; 8 nucleotides align to TRBD2. The V segment lost 6 bases and the J segment 4 bases; nucleotides outside the gene matches: 8. CDR3 length equals 15 residues. CDR1 is MNHEY, CDR2 SVGEGT, per germline. CDR3 residues: CASSRAGASYNEQFF. In nucleotides, the CDR3 is TGTGCCAGCAGCCGAGCGGGGGCCTCATACAATGAGCAGTTCTTC.

CDR3 in amino acids: CASGDTDRVYEQYF. The CDR3 DNA reads as TGTGCCTCTGGAGATACCGACAGGGTCTACGAGCAGTACTTC. The chain recombines TRBV30 with TRBJ2-7; TRBD1 matches 7 bases. This CDR3 is built from 14 residues. Trimming cost V 7 bases and J 3 bases; bases outside gene matches: 12. Germline CDR1 reads GTSNPN; CDR2 reads SVGIG (reference sequence).

The chain employs TRBV6-2 or TRBV6-3 and TRBJ2-1, with unresolved D. Looked up from germline, CDR1 is MNHEY and CDR2 is SVGEGT. The V and J ends lost 0 bases and 8 bases respectively, with 11 bases between them. The CDR3 sequence is 14 residues long. The CDR3 region is CASSYSLLFDEQFF. CDR3 bases: TGTGCCAGCAGTTACTCTCTCCTATTCGATGAGCAGTTCTTC.

The rearrangement joins TRBV9 to TRBJ1-1; no clear D. Germline V gene sequence: CDR1 SGDLS, CDR2 YYNGEE. The CDR3 has 14 residues. V gave up 5 bases and J gave up 4 bases, with 15 bases separating them. The CDR3: CASSAGRAGTEAFF. The DNA of the CDR3 is TGTGCCAGCAGTGCCGGGAGGGCTGGCACTGAAGCTTTCTTT.

The chain joins TRBV6-5 to TRBJ2-5; 10 bases agree with TRBD2. The CDR3 covers 15 residues. J gave up 10 bases and V 6 bases, and 14 bases lay outside the gene matches. Germline V lookup: CDR1 MNHEY, CDR2 SVGAGI. CDR3 region: CASSLGWIAGGIQYF. The CDR3 DNA follows: TGTGCCAGCAGCCTAGGTTGGATAGCGGGAGGAATCCAGTACTTC.

Of note for this clone: At one end, the junction sequence differs from germline, possibly due to a read error. The sample has other DNA sequences that encode this CDR3 too. The chain employs TRBV30 and TRBJ1-2; D uncertain. The length of the CDR3 is 14 residues. The germline gives CDR1 GTSNPN, CDR2 SVGIG (reference sequence). This CDR3 reads CAWNLELSNYGYTF. For the CDR3, the DNA is TGTGCCTGGAATCTAGAACTTTCCAACTATGGCTACACCTTT.

The rearrangement uses TRBV18 and TRBJ2-1, with 9 bases identical to TRBD2. J lost 7 bases, V lost 3 bases, and 10 bases had no gene match. Germline CDR1 and CDR2: KGHSH and LQKENI. CDR3 length equals 16 residues. In DNA form, the CDR3 reads TGTGCCAGCTCACCTTCTTCAGCGGGGGGTAGGAATGAGCAGTTCTTC. This sequence encodes CASSPSSAGGRNEQFF.

The chain has TRBV19 and TRBJ1-2; no clear D gene. Trimming took off 3 bases at V and 8 bases at J, with 10 bases between the two ends. Looked up from germline, CDR1 is LNHDA and CDR2 is SQIVND (reference sequence). This CDR3 is built from 12 residues. CDR3 in DNA: TGTGCCAGTAGTATTCCGCCGGGGGGCTACACCTTC. Amino acid sequence: CASSIPPGGYTF.

The chain uses TRBV5-1 and TRBJ1-4; no clear D gene. With 0 bases removed from V and 5 bases from J, the gap between germline ends came to 8 bases. Germline V gene sequence: CDR1 SGHRS, CDR2 YFSETQ. The CDR3 loop spans 14 amino acids. The CDR3 DNA is TGCGCCAGCAGCTTGGGAAGCTACAATGAAAAACTGTTTTTT. Protein product: CASSLGSYNEKLFF. Full variable domain (remainder filled in from reference TRBV5-1 and TRBJ1-4): KAGVTQTPRYLIKTRGQQVTLSCSPISGHRSVSWYQQTPGQGLQFLFEYFSETQRNKGNFPGRFSGRQFSNSRSEMNVSTLELGDSALYLCASSLGSYNEKLFFGSGTQLSVL.

V and J are TRBV5-1 and TRBJ1-4; D unresolved. The V end lost 5 bases, the J end lost 8 bases, and 16 bases lay between the germline ends. This CDR3 has 14 residues. Germline V gene sequence: CDR1 SGHRS, CDR2 YFSETQ. As DNA, the CDR3 is TGCGCCAGCAGTCTTTTCGGTGTGGAGGAAAAACTGTTTTTT. Protein: CASSLFGVEEKLFF.

This chain links TRBV19 with TRBJ1-1; D may be TRBD1 (6 bases). The V end lost 11 bases, the J end lost 4 bases, and 14 bases lay between the germline ends. CDR1 is LNHDA and CDR2 is SQIVND in the germline V gene (reference sequence). The CDR3 is 12 residues long. The CDR3 loop is CAVLTGFTEAFF. The CDR3 DNA reads as TGTGCCGTATTAACAGGGTTCACTGAAGCTTTCTTT.

The rearrangement uses TRBV9 and TRBJ2-1; 8 bases are shared with TRBD2. The CDR3 is 15 amino acids. From germline, CDR1 is SGDLS and CDR2 YYNGEE. Trimming took 2 bases from V and 8 from J; bases not matched to a gene: 9. In DNA form, the CDR3 reads TGTGCCAGCAGCGTTCTCGGGGGGGCTTCCTATGAGCAGTTCTTC. Translated, it gives CASSVLGGASYEQFF.

This chain uses TRBV7-2 with TRBJ1-1; D is undetermined. The CDR3 contains 14 residues. V gave up 1 base and J gave up 0 bases, with 6 bases separating them. CDR1 and CDR2 from the germline V gene are SGHTA and FQGNSA. CDR3 DNA: TGTGCCAGCAGCTTAGTTTCCATGAACACTGAAGCTTTCTTT. This translates into CASSLVSMNTEAFF.